These T cell receptor beta chains were read from a single sample in a study of cytomegalovirus exposure and HLA in healthy donors. Sequencing was performed with immunoSEQ multiplex PCR; in TCRdb, only in-frame clones are kept and a portion is missing. The sample records roughly 180,000 clones, 70% to 90% being singletons. The material sequenced was PBMCs. The receptors derive from a man between 18 and 35 years old in good health and CMV-seropositive. CDR3s include the opening cysteine and the closing phenylalanine or tryptophan. Each record gives: V gene, clone size, J gene, D gene, CDR3 DNA, CDR3 protein. The D gene is left open where the match is weak. Size values are once, few and many counts, or a class for expanded clones, and some rows have none.

>TRBV5-1|NA|TRBJ1-1|NA
TGCGCCAGCAGCTTGGAGACACAGAACACTGAAGCTTTCTTT
CASSLETQNTEAFF
>TRBV4-3|NA|TRBJ2-3|NA
TGCGCCAGCAGCCAAGAAGGTGGGGGCTCGTCCACAGATACGCAGTATTTT
CASSQEGGGSSTDTQYF
>TRBV4-3|NA|TRBJ2-7|TRBD1
TGCGCCAGCAGCCAAGATCCGGGACAGGGGGCCGACGAGCAGTACTTC
CASSQDPGQGADEQYF
>TRBV10-1|NA|TRBJ2-1|TRBD2
TGCGCCAGCAGTGGACGGCGGGGGGACTACAATGAGCAGTTCTTC
CASSGRRGDYNEQFF
>TRBV18|NA|TRBJ1-4|NA
TGTGCCAGCTCACCACGGGCCCCGGGGGCAACTAATGAAAAACTGTTTTTT
CASSPRAPGATNEKLFF
>TRBV7-9|NA|TRBJ2-7|NA
TGTGCCAGCAGCTTATTAGACGGGGTGTGGGAGCAGTACTTC
CASSLLDGVWEQYF
>TRBV9|NA|TRBJ2-1|TRBD2
TGTGCCAGCAGCGTAGGGTCTAGCGGGGGCCTCTCCTACAATGAGCAGTTCTTC
CASSVGSSGGLSYNEQFF
>TRBV4-1|NA|TRBJ1-5|NA
TGCGCCAGCAACCAAGTCTTTGGAGGGAGCAATCAGCCCCAGCATTTT
CASNQVFGGSNQPQHF
>TRBV7-6|NA|TRBJ2-2|TRBD2
TGTGCCAGCAGCTTATCGGGAGGGAACGGGGAGCTGTTTTTT
CASSLSGGNGELFF
>TRBV5-1|NA|TRBJ1-1|NA
TGCGCCAGCAGCGGAACAGAATTTGAAGCTTTCTTT
CASSGTEFEAFF
>TRBV7-8|NA|TRBJ1-1|NA
TGTGCCAGCAGCTTAGGAGGGGGAGCGAACACTGAAGCTTTCTTT
CASSLGGGANTEAFF
>TRBV19|NA|TRBJ1-2|TRBD1
TGTGCCAGTAGTATGGTTGTGGGACAGGGTCTGAGCTACACCTTC
CASSMVVGQGLSYTF
>TRBV11-2|NA|TRBJ1-2|TRBD1
TGTGCCAGCAGCTACGGGACAGGGGGTAACTATGGCTACACCTTC
CASSYGTGGNYGYTF
>TRBV6-5|NA|TRBJ2-7|NA
TGTGCCAGCAGTTACACGGTCGGGGGTGTTACCTACGAGCAGTACTTC
CASSYTVGGVTYEQYF
>TRBV4-3|NA|TRBJ2-3|TRBD2
TGCGCCAGCAGCCAAACCCCGGGACTAGCGGCCACAGATACGCAGTATTTT
CASSQTPGLAATDTQYF
>TRBV5-1|NA|TRBJ1-6|NA
TGCGCCAGCAGCTTGGATTTCCGGGGGTTGAATTCACCCCTCCACTTT
CASSLDFRGLNSPLHF
>TRBV7-8|NA|TRBJ2-5|TRBD1
TGTGCCAGCAGCCACCCGACCCGGACAGGACGGATCCAAGAGACCCAGTACTTC
CASSHPTRTGRIQETQYF
>TRBV4-2|once|TRBJ2-7|TRBD1
TGTGCCAGCAGCCAAGGGACAGGGAGCTCCTACGAGCAGTACTTC
CASSQGTGSSYEQYF
>TRBV19|NA|TRBJ2-6|TRBD1
TGTGCCAGTATCCGGGACAGTATCTCTGGGGCCAACGTCCTGACTTTC
CASIRDSISGANVLTF
>TRBV5-1|few|TRBJ1-1|NA
TGCGCCAGCAGTGGCACCGTGAACACTGAAGCTTTCTTT
CASSGTVNTEAFF
>TRBV7-8|NA|TRBJ2-7|TRBD1
TGTGCCAGCAGCCTCCGGGACAGGGGGTACGAGCAGTACTTC
CASSLRDRGYEQYF
>TRBV5-1|few|TRBJ2-7|TRBD1
TGCGCCAGCAGCTGGGACAGAAACGAGCAGTACTTC
CASSWDRNEQYF
>TRBV4-3|few|TRBJ1-1|NA
TGCGCCAGCAGCCAAGGGGCGATAGCTACTAGAATCAACACTGAAGCTTTCTTT
CASSQGAIATRINTEAFF
>TRBV6-1|few|TRBJ1-1|NA
TGTGCCAGCATTGGGAGCGAGAATATGAACACTGAAGCTTTCTTT
CASIGSENMNTEAFF
>TRBV29-1|NA|TRBJ1-1|NA
TGCAGCGGGGGGGGCACTGAAGCTTTCTTT
CSGGGTEAFF
>TRBV11-2|NA|TRBJ1-2|TRBD1
TGTGCCAGCAGCTATGGGACAGGGGGCGACTATGGCTACACCTTC
CASSYGTGGDYGYTF
>TRBV7-9|few|TRBJ2-7|NA
TGTGCCAGCAGCTCCCGGGACTCCAGCTCCTACGAGCAGTACTTC
CASSSRDSSSYEQYF
>TRBV5-1|NA|TRBJ2-1|NA
TGCGCCAGCAGCTTCCGAGGCTACAATGAGCAGTTCTTC
CASSFRGYNEQFF
>TRBV12-5|NA|TRBJ1-5|NA
TGTGCTAGTGGTTTGACAGAACAGCCCCAGCATTTT
CASGLTEQPQHF
>TRBV6-6|once|TRBJ1-2|NA
TGTGCCAGCAGTTACGATGGGGCGGGAGGTGGCTACACCTTC
CASSYDGAGGGYTF
>TRBV18|NA|TRBJ1-1|NA
TGTGCCAGCTCACCGACGGATGCAGGCCCGAACACTGAAGCTTTCTTT
CASSPTDAGPNTEAFF
>TRBV11-2|once|TRBJ2-5|TRBD1
TGTGCCAGCAGCCTAGGCCCAGGGGGTCAAGAGACCCAGTACTTC
CASSLGPGGQETQYF